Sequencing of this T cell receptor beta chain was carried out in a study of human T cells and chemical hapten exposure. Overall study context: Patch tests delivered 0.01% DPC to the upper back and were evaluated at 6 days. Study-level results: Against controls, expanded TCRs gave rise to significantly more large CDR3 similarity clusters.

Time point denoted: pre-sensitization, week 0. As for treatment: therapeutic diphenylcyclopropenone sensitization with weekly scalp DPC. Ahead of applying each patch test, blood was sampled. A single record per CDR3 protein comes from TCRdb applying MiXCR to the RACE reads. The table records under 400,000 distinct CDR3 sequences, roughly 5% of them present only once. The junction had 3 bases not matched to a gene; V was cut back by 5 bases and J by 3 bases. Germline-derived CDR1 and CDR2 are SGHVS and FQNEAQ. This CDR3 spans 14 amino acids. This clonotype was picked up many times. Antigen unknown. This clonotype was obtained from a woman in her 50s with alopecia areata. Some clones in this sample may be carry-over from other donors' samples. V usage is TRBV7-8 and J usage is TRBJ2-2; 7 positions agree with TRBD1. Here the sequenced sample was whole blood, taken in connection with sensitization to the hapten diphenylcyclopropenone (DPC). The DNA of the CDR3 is TGTGCCAGCAGCCTAGGACAGGACACCGGGGAGCTGTTTTTT. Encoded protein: CASSLGQDTGELFF.